The 29 T cell receptor beta chains given below trace back to one sample, sequenced in a study of blood T cells in healthy people across ages (dated by TCRdb to between 2014 and 2017). Library preparation used 5' RACE. The instrument given in TCRdb is Illumina HiSeq 2500. A second PCR of about 6 to 11 cycles was performed with a sample-barcoded 5' primer and a J-beta primer mix. Through fastp at Q25 and MiXCR, TCRdb rebuilt clones from the public reads, retaining in-frame beta chains. Every CDR3 protein is listed once, alongside the most common genes and DNA of its rows. The sample profile shows roughly 730,000 distinct CDR3 sequences; around three fifths of them were found once. The ten largest clones represent approximately 24% of the sample. What was sequenced was blood. All receptors derive from a man in his forties in good health.

This clonotype was counted ten times or more. V usage is TRBV9 and J usage is TRBJ2-5; D might be TRBD2 (6 bases). Between the trimmed V and J ends, which lost 4 bases and 2 bases, there was a span of 9 bases. The CDR3 loop spans 13 amino acids. Germline CDR1 reads SGDLS; CDR2 reads YYNGEE. In DNA form, the CDR3 reads TGTGCCAGCAGCAGGGCGGGACAAGAGACCCAGTACTTC. Protein product: CASSRAGQETQYF.

This clonotype was found a few times. The chain uses TRBV6-2 or TRBV6-3 and TRBJ2-3, with D unclear. Germline CDR1 and CDR2: MNHEY and SVGEGT. V shed 5 bases and J shed 0 bases, with 9 bases lying between them. CDR3 length: 14 residues. The CDR3 region is CASSPPPSTDTQYF. CDR3 DNA sequence: TGTGCCAGCAGTCCTCCTCCTAGCACAGATACGCAGTATTTT.

In this sample, this clonotype turned up a few times. The chain combines TRBV7-2 with TRBJ2-1; 9 bases line up with TRBD2. Looked up from germline, CDR1 is SGHTA and CDR2 is FQGNSA. The CDR3 loop spans 15 amino acids. J gave up 6 bases and V 0 bases, and 3 bases lay outside the gene matches. The CDR3 DNA sequence: TGTGCCAGCAGCTTAGCTCTAGCGGGAATCAATGAGCAGTTCTTC. Translation: CASSLALAGINEQFF.

The chain uses TRBV7-2 and TRBJ2-1; D is undetermined. Germline-derived CDR1 and CDR2 are SGHTA and FQGNSA. V lost 5 bases to trimming and J lost 8 bases, with 16 bases between them. This CDR3 contains 14 residues. CDR3 region: CASSPRMGNDEQFF. The DNA of the CDR3 is TGTGCCAGCAGCCCCCGGATGGGGAACGATGAGCAGTTCTTC.

The chain is built from TRBV24-1 and TRBJ2-3, with D perhaps matching TRBD1 (6 bases). V lost 4 bases and J lost 6, with 16 bases in between. CDR3 size: 15 residues. Per the germline V gene, CDR1 is KGHDR and CDR2 is SFDVKD. The chain's CDR3 is CATSDQGQRVDTQYF. The CDR3 DNA reads TGTGCCACCAGTGACCAAGGACAGAGGGTGGATACGCAGTATTTT.

The V gene is TRBV29-1, the J gene TRBJ2-4, with D unclear. With the DNA end fitting TRBJ2-7 better, the J assignment may be wrong. The CDR3 totals 13 residues. Germline lookup yields CDR1 SQVTM and CDR2 ANQGSEA. Written as DNA, the CDR3 is TGCAGCGTTGAAGGACTGAATGGCTACGAGCAGTACTTC. This sequence encodes CSVEGLNGYEQYF.

The CDR3 nucleotides read TGCAGCCCGGGGGACAGGGGGCTTTCGGAACTCACAGATACGCAGTATTTT. It yields the protein CSPGDRGLSELTDTQYF. The chain has TRBV29-1 and TRBJ2-3; 12 positions match TRBD1. The V gene end was trimmed by 8 bases and the J gene end by 2 bases; junction bases not matched to a gene: 14. The CDR3 contains 17 residues. The germline gives CDR1 SQVTM, CDR2 ANQGSEA.

This chain uses TRBV19 with TRBJ2-1; a weak D match, TRBD2 (6 bases). The germline V gene encodes CDR1 LNHDA and CDR2 SQIVND (reference sequence). The CDR3 is 14 amino acids. V lost 6 bases and J lost 4, with 13 bases in between. The CDR3 bases are TGTGCCAGTAGAGCGGCAGGGACTTACAATGAGCAGTTCTTC. Protein: CASRAAGTYNEQFF.

The chain is built from TRBV4-2 and TRBJ1-4; the D is unclear. This CDR3 has 16 residues. Germline V gives CDR1 LGHNA, CDR2 YNFKEQ. V lost 3 bases and J 0 bases, leaving 11 bases between the germline ends. The CDR3, as DNA: TGTGCCAGCAGCCATCCCCCCGGGACAACTAATGAAAAACTGTTTTTT. Translated: CASSHPPGTTNEKLFF.

The table lists this clonotype with a few counts. V gene TRBV7-2 combines with J gene TRBJ2-5, with 8 bases that match TRBD1. The CDR3 runs 14 residues. Germline trimming cut 3 bases from V and 7 bases from J; bases unmatched to any gene: 7. Germline-derived CDR1 and CDR2 are SGHTA and FQGNSA. The CDR3 sequence: CASSFDGQGGTQYF. The CDR3 DNA follows: TGTGCCAGCAGCTTCGACGGACAGGGCGGGACCCAGTACTTC.

This clonotype was detected only once. The chain links TRBV4-2 to TRBJ2-5, with a tentative D call TRBD2 (6 bases). This CDR3 has 14 amino acids. Germline V gene lookup returns CDR1 LGHNA and CDR2 YNFKEQ. The V end lost 3 bases, the J end lost 2 bases, and 10 bases lay between the germline ends. In nucleotides, the CDR3 is TGTGCCAGCAGCCAGTCCGGGACTCAAGAGACCCAGTACTTC. Translating it yields CASSQSGTQETQYF.

As regards this clonotype: A read error may account for a junction end that differs from germline. The V gene is TRBV9, the J gene TRBJ2-1, with D unresolved. The CDR3 covers 17 residues. Germline CDR1 and CDR2: SGDLS and YYNGEE. The CDR3 nucleotides are TGTGCCAACAGCGACCGTGAGACGGCCAGCTCCTACAATGAGCAGTTCTTC. This gives the protein CANSDRETASSYNEQFF.

The rearrangement joins TRBV12-3 or TRBV12-4 to TRBJ2-2; D is unclear. V was cut by 6 bases and J by 6 bases, with 8 bases left in between. This CDR3 comprises 12 residues. CDR3 DNA sequence: TGTGCCAGCAGAAAACTCTCCGGGGAGCTGTTTTTT. Translating it yields CASRKLSGELFF.

The chain is built from TRBV11-3 and TRBJ2-3; 7 bases fit TRBD1. V shed 1 base and J 2 bases; nucleotides not matched to a gene: 9. The length of the CDR3 is 17 residues. The germline V gene encodes CDR1 SGHNT and CDR2 YENEEA. The CDR3 DNA is TGTGCCAGCAGCTTAGGTGACAGGGCAGACATCACAGATACGCAGTATTTT. Protein product: CASSLGDRADITDTQYF.

This clonotype was detected a few times. CDR3 DNA: TGCGCCAGCAGCTTGGGACAGGGGAAGGGAACTGAAGCTTTCTTT. Translating it yields CASSLGQGKGTEAFF. This chain links TRBV5-1 with TRBJ1-1; 8 positions match TRBD1. Germline assignment: CDR1 SGHRS and CDR2 YFSETQ. The CDR3 has 15 amino acids. Trimming took 0 bases from V and 5 from J; bases not matched to a gene: 6. The variable domain in full, completed from reference TRBV5-1 and TRBJ1-1, reads KAGVTQTPRYLIKTRGQQVTLSCSPISGHRSVSWYQQTPGQGLQFLFEYFSETQRNKGNFPGRFSGRQFSNSRSEMNVSTLELGDSALYLCASSLGQGKGTEAFFGQGTRLTVV.

This clonotype came up a few times. J is TRBJ1-2 and V is TRBV4-2, with a tentative D call TRBD1 (5 bases). This CDR3 has 16 residues. The germline gives CDR1 LGHNA, CDR2 YNFKEQ. Trimming stripped 0 bases from V and 2 bases from J, with 13 bases between. In DNA form, the CDR3 reads TGTGCCAGCAGCCAAGACCTCGGGGCAGGGAACTATGGCTACACCTTC. Its translation is CASSQDLGAGNYGYTF.

This clonotype appeared a few times. The V call is TRBV5-1, the J call TRBJ2-3; no clear D. Trimming took off 0 bases at V and 4 bases at J, with 3 bases between the two ends. CDR3 length: 12 amino acids. The germline V gene has CDR1 SGHRS and CDR2 YFSETQ. The CDR3 loop is CASSLESDTQYF. The CDR3 nucleotides read TGCGCCAGCAGCTTGGAATCAGATACGCAGTATTTT.

The V and J genes are TRBV5-1 and TRBJ1-2; the match to TRBD1 covers 7 bases. The CDR3 covers 17 residues. Germline trimming cut 0 bases from V and 2 bases from J; bases unmatched to any gene: 10. Germline loops: CDR1 SGHRS, CDR2 YFSETQ. CDR3 DNA: TGCGCCAGCAGCTTGGTATCGACAGGGAAGAAGAACTATGGCTACACCTTC. Its translation: CASSLVSTGKKNYGYTF. Supplemented by reference TRBV5-1 and TRBJ1-2, the full variable domain reads KAGVTQTPRYLIKTRGQQVTLSCSPISGHRSVSWYQQTPGQGLQFLFEYFSETQRNKGNFPGRFSGRQFSNSRSEMNVSTLELGDSALYLCASSLVSTGKKNYGYTFGSGTRLTVV.

About this clonotype itself: A junction end diverges from the germline sequence, so it may reflect a read error. V gene TRBV6-6 combines with J gene TRBJ2-6, with 7 bases fitting TRBD2. Germline-derived CDR1 and CDR2 are MNHNY and SVGAGI (reference sequence). The CDR3 contains 17 residues. The CDR3 protein is CASKREGFNSGTNVLTF. The CDR3 coding sequence is TGTGCCAGCAAAAGGGAGGGCTTTAACTCTGGGACCAACGTCCTGACTTTC.

The chain recombines TRBV20-1 with TRBJ2-3; D is undetermined. V was shortened by 4 bases and J by 4 bases, with 15 bases between the two germline ends. The CDR3 is 14 residues long. Germline V gene lookup returns CDR1 DFQATT and CDR2 SNEGSKA (reference sequence). CDR3 protein: CSATLDPQADTQYF. The CDR3 DNA sequence: TGCAGTGCTACCTTGGACCCCCAAGCAGATACGCAGTATTTT.

This chain joins TRBV7-3 and TRBJ2-5; no clear D gene. Germline lookup yields CDR1 SGHTA and CDR2 FQGTGA. The CDR3 runs 14 residues. Trimming took off 5 bases at V and 3 bases at J, with 13 bases between the two ends. CDR3 nucleotides: TGTGCCAGCAGCCGGACGGACGGAGAAGAGACCCAGTACTTC. It yields the protein CASSRTDGEETQYF.

This clonotype was counted a few times. This rearrangement joins TRBV3-1 to TRBJ2-1; 7 nucleotides match TRBD1. The germline CDR1 and CDR2 sequences are LGHDT and YNNKEL (reference sequence). CDR3 length: 17 residues. J was trimmed by 2 bases and V by 3 bases; bases with no gene match: 10. CDR3 region: CASSQSHPGQAYNEQFF. CDR3 coding DNA: TGTGCCAGCAGCCAGAGCCACCCCGGACAGGCCTACAATGAGCAGTTCTTC.

The sample holds a few counts of this clonotype. The chain links TRBV5-1 to TRBJ1-4, with TRBD1 identical over 9 bases. The length of the CDR3 is 16 residues. Germline loops: CDR1 SGHRS, CDR2 YFSETQ. Trimming cost V 9 bases and J 2 bases; bases outside gene matches: 11. DNA for the CDR3: TGCGCCACTGCGAGCACAGGGGGCTCTACTAATGAAAAACTGTTTTTT. Translation: CATASTGGSTNEKLFF. Together with reference TRBV5-1 and TRBJ1-4, the CDR3 gives the full variable domain: KAGVTQTPRYLIKTRGQQVTLSCSPISGHRSVSWYQQTPGQGLQFLFEYFSETQRNKGNFPGRFSGRQFSNSRSEMNVSTLELGDSALYLCATASTGGSTNEKLFFGSGTQLSVL.

This chain links TRBV29-1 with TRBJ2-1; maybe TRBD2 (6 bases). The germline V and J ends were trimmed by 7 bases and 0 bases, with 19 bases remaining between them. From germline, CDR1 is SQVTM and CDR2 ANQGSEA. The CDR3 spans 16 residues. For the CDR3, the DNA is TGCAGCGCTCGGGGTTTAGCGGAGAGCTCCTACAATGAGCAGTTCTTC. It specifies CSARGLAESSYNEQFF.

The genes are TRBV5-6 and TRBJ1-2; maybe TRBD1 (6 bases). Trimming left V 0 bases short and J 5 bases short, with 14 bases between. The CDR3 extends over 15 amino acids. CDR1 is SGHDT, CDR2 YYEEEE, per germline. CDR3 sequence: CASSLDGGRDYGYTF. The CDR3 region has the DNA TGTGCCAGCAGCTTGGATGGGGGGCGCGATTATGGCTACACCTTC. Complete variable domain (other parts from reference TRBV5-6 and TRBJ1-2): DAGVTQSPTHLIKTRGQQVTLRCSPKSGHDTVSWYQQALGQGPQFIFQYYEEEERQRGNFPDRFSGHQFPNYSSELNVNALLLGDSALYLCASSLDGGRDYGYTFGSGTRLTVV.

V is TRBV7-9 and J is TRBJ1-2; D unclear. Germline CDR1 is SEHNR and CDR2 is FQNEAQ (reference sequence). The CDR3 is 15 amino acids. V was pared by 3 bases and J by 7 bases, with 18 bases between. The CDR3 DNA sequence: TGTGCCAGCAGCTTCCCCCTCAACCAGGCCGGTGGCTACACCTTC. Protein sequence: CASSFPLNQAGGYTF. Full variable domain (outside the CDR3, taken from reference TRBV7-9 and TRBJ1-2): DTGVSQNPRHKITKRGQNVTFRCDPISEHNRLYWYRQTLGQGPEFLTYFQNEAQLEKSRLLSDRFSAERPKGSFSTLEIQRTEQGDSAMYLCASSFPLNQAGGYTFGSGTRLTVV.

This clonotype has only one observation. This rearrangement joins TRBV20-1 to TRBJ1-4, with D possibly TRBD1 on 6 matching bases. Between the trimmed V and J ends, which lost 5 bases and 6 bases, there was a span of 10 bases. Germline V gives CDR1 DFQATT, CDR2 SNEGSKA (reference sequence). CDR3 size: 12 residues. This chain's CDR3 is CSAAQGDEKLFF. For the CDR3, the DNA is TGCAGTGCTGCACAGGGCGATGAAAAACTGTTTTTT.

This clonotype was seen a few times. The V gene is TRBV5-1, the J gene TRBJ1-2; 9 bases map to TRBD1. Germline CDR1 SGHRS, CDR2 YFSETQ. Unmatched junction bases numbered 4, after V lost 0 bases and J lost 7 bases. The CDR3 runs to 14 residues. CDR3 region: CASSLVGTGPGYTF. For the CDR3, the DNA is TGCGCCAGCAGCTTGGTGGGGACAGGGCCTGGCTACACCTTC.

V is TRBV24-1 and J is TRBJ2-1, with D perhaps matching TRBD1 (5 bases). Germline V gene lookup returns CDR1 KGHDR and CDR2 SFDVKD. The CDR3 contains 15 residues. The V and J ends lost 7 bases and 4 bases respectively, with 16 bases between them. The CDR3 DNA follows: TGTGCCACCAGCGCCGGACAACTCAGTTACAATGAGCAGTTCTTC. Its translation is CATSAGQLSYNEQFF.